Shown below are 21 T cell receptor beta chains from a single sample sequenced in a study of T cell repertoires in cytomegalovirus infection. Their antigens remain unidentified. TCRdb used MiXCR to reprocess the reads, holding one entry per CDR3 protein. In the table there are approximately 770,000 distinct CDR3 sequences, almost 30% of which are singletons. The sample was cultured CD8+ T cells from PBMCs, taken from culture after CMV antigen stimulation. These receptors all stem from a human donor in good health (CMV status not recorded). Some clones in this sample may be carry-over from other donors' samples.

The chain recombines TRBV19 with TRBJ1-2, with D unclear. Germline assignment: CDR1 LNHDA and CDR2 SQIVND (reference sequence). V lost 6 bases, J lost 7 bases, and 15 bases lay in between. The CDR3 contains 13 residues. This CDR3 is CASSIYYLGGYTF. Here the CDR3 DNA reads TGTGCCAGTAGCATTTATTACCTAGGTGGCTACACCTTC.

The rearrangement joins TRBV5-6 to TRBJ2-2; D remains ambiguous. The V gene's germline CDR1 is SGHDT and CDR2 YYEEEE. The germline V and J ends were trimmed by 3 bases and 5 bases, with 8 bases remaining between them. This CDR3 comprises 13 residues. The CDR3 loop is CASSYGETGELFF. For the CDR3, the DNA is TGTGCCAGCAGCTATGGTGAGACCGGGGAGCTGTTTTTT.

V gene TRBV4-1 combines with J gene TRBJ2-1; D uncertain. The germline V gene encodes CDR1 MGHRA and CDR2 YSYEKL. Trimming took 1 base from V and 4 from J, leaving 8 bases between them. This CDR3 contains 14 residues. CDR3 amino acids: CASSQASGYNEQFF. As DNA, the CDR3 is TGCGCCAGCAGCCAAGCGTCCGGATACAATGAGCAGTTCTTC.

This chain links TRBV7-9 with TRBJ2-5, with 8 positions matching TRBD1. V lost 5 bases and J lost 2; bases outside the gene matches: 7. Per the germline V gene, CDR1 is SEHNR and CDR2 is FQNEAQ (reference sequence). The CDR3 runs to 15 residues. CDR3 bases: TGTGCCAGCAGCCCCCGGGACAGGCTGCAAGAGACCCAGTACTTC. It encodes CASSPRDRLQETQYF.

This chain links TRBV7-9 with TRBJ2-1; TRBD2 matches at 10 bases. The CDR3 has 13 residues. With 5 bases clipped from V and 6 bases from J, the junction kept 1 base outside the gene matches. The germline V gene has CDR1 SEHNR and CDR2 FQNEAQ (reference sequence). CDR3 protein: CASSQRGGNEQFF. CDR3 sequence (DNA): TGTGCCAGCAGCCAGCGGGGGGGCAATGAGCAGTTCTTC.

This sequence joins TRBV7-6 and TRBJ2-1; 7 nucleotides align to TRBD1. J gave up 2 bases and V 5 bases, and 9 bases lay outside the gene matches. CDR1 is SGHVS, CDR2 FNYEAQ, per germline. CDR3 length: 16 amino acids. The CDR3 nucleotides read TGTGCCAGCAGCACGGACAGGTATGGTGCCTACAATGAGCAGTTCTTC. Amino acid sequence: CASSTDRYGAYNEQFF.

The rearrangement links TRBV7-9 to TRBJ1-4; D is ambiguous. Trimming took 10 bases from V and 8 from J, leaving 17 bases between them. The germline V gene encodes CDR1 SEHNR and CDR2 FQNEAQ (reference sequence). This CDR3 region has 13 residues. CDR3 nucleotides: TGTGCCACCGGAGATAACGAATGGGAAAAACTGTTTTTT. This sequence encodes CATGDNEWEKLFF. The full variable domain, completed using reference TRBV7-9 and TRBJ1-4, is DTGVSQNPRHKITKRGQNVTFRCDPISEHNRLYWYRQTLGQGPEFLTYFQNEAQLEKSRLLSDRFSAERPKGSFSTLEIQRTEQGDSAMYLCATGDNEWEKLFFGSGTQLSVL.

This clonotype was picked up a small number of times. The chain carries TRBV9 and TRBJ1-1; a possible D gene is TRBD1 (5 bases). The CDR3 is 14 amino acids. V was pared by 4 bases and J by 8 bases, with 18 bases between. In germline, CDR1 is SGDLS, CDR2 YYNGEE. The CDR3 sequence is CASSPLMGLTEAFF. CDR3 nucleotides: TGTGCCAGCAGCCCACTAATGGGGCTTACGGAAGCTTTCTTT.

This clonotype has at least ten counts. The chain joins TRBV7-3 to TRBJ2-3; 8 bases agree with TRBD2. The J segment lost 4 bases and the V segment lost 4 bases, leaving 7 bases of the junction unmatched. Germline loops: CDR1 SGHTA, CDR2 FQGTGA. This CDR3 has 15 residues. CDR3 in DNA: TGTGCCAGCAGCTCCTCCGGGGGGGCCGCAGATACGCAGTATTTT. Translated: CASSSSGGAADTQYF.

This sequence joins TRBV5-5 and TRBJ1-6, with a weak D call TRBD1 (6 bases). Trimming left V 4 bases short and J 8 bases short, with 19 bases between. CDR1 is SGHKS, CDR2 YYEKEE, per germline (reference sequence). The CDR3 spans 16 residues. The CDR3 DNA reads TGTGCCAGCAGCGGAATCGGACAGAGTTTGGATTCACCCCTCCACTTT. Its protein is CASSGIGQSLDSPLHF.

This clonotype was observed a few times. The chain employs TRBV7-8 and TRBJ1-1, with no clear D. Trimming took off 0 bases at V and 2 bases at J, with 4 bases between the two ends. Germline CDR1 SGHVS, CDR2 FQNEAQ. The CDR3 sequence is 13 residues long. The chain's CDR3 is CASSLATNTEAFF. DNA of the CDR3: TGTGCCAGCAGCTTAGCCACAAACACTGAAGCTTTCTTT. Complete variable domain (other parts from reference TRBV7-8 and TRBJ1-1): GAGVSQSPRYKVAKRGQDVALRCDPISGHVSLFWYQQALGQGPEFLTYFQNEAQLDKSGLPSDRFFAERPEGSVSTLKIQRTQQEDSAVYLCASSLATNTEAFFGQGTRLTVV.

This clonotype was seen more than once but under ten times. A much larger clone sits a single nucleotide away, making a read error possible. V is TRBV11-1 and J is TRBJ2-2, with 7 bases identical to TRBD1. Per germline, CDR1 SGHAT and CDR2 FQDESV (reference sequence). CDR3 length: 12 amino acids. The V gene end was trimmed by 5 bases and the J gene end by 7 bases; junction bases not matched to a gene: 1. The CDR3 here is CASSRDSGELFF. The CDR3, as DNA: TGTGCCAGCAGCCGGGACAGCGGGGAGCTGTTTTTT.

The rearrangement uses TRBV27 and TRBJ2-5; 9 nucleotides align to TRBD2. Per germline, CDR1 MNHEY and CDR2 SMNVEV (reference sequence). The CDR3 loop spans 15 amino acids. J lost 5 bases, V lost 3 bases, and 7 bases had no gene match. The CDR3 sequence is CASSFGTSIRETQYF. The CDR3 DNA sequence: TGTGCCAGCAGTTTCGGGACTAGCATTCGGGAGACCCAGTACTTC.

This clonotype has a handful of counts. This chain links TRBV11-2 with TRBJ2-3; D is tentatively TRBD1 or TRBD2 (6 bases each). Trimming shortened V by 1 base and J by 4 bases, and 15 bases separated the two germline ends. Germline V gene data show CDR1 as SGHAT and CDR2 as FQNNGV. The CDR3 consists of 16 residues. The CDR3: CASSLGQRGGPDTQYF. CDR3 coding DNA: TGTGCCAGCAGCTTAGGCCAAAGAGGGGGGCCAGATACGCAGTATTTT.

This clonotype came up a few times. The chain has TRBV25-1 and TRBJ2-5; 7 bases map to TRBD2. V shed 2 bases and J 4 bases; nucleotides not matched to a gene: 7. The germline gives CDR1 MGHDK, CDR2 SYGVNS. This CDR3 region has 15 residues. The CDR3 region is CASSENWGGRETQYF. CDR3 coding DNA: TGTGCCAGCAGTGAAAATTGGGGGGGTCGAGAGACCCAGTACTTC.

In its sample, this clonotype was seen a few times. The chain recombines TRBV2 with TRBJ1-5; D is ambiguous. In germline, CDR1 is SNHLY, CDR2 FYNNEI. The length of the CDR3 is 13 residues. The CDR3 is CASRATANQPQHF. CDR3 in DNA: TGTGCTAGCCGGGCCACGGCTAATCAGCCCCAGCATTTT.

This clonotype was counted only a few times. This chain links TRBV29-1 with TRBJ2-5; perhaps TRBD1 as D (5 bases). The V and J ends lost 1 base and 5 bases respectively, with 11 bases between them. CDR1 and CDR2 from the germline V gene are SQVTM and ANQGSEA. The CDR3 loop spans 13 amino acids. CDR3 region: CSVEGTLGETQYF. The CDR3, as DNA: TGCAGCGTTGAAGGGACACTTGGGGAGACCCAGTACTTC.

By share, this clonotype counts as medium-sized. The chain uses TRBV7-9 and TRBJ2-2; no clear D gene. CDR1 SEHNR and CDR2 FQNEAQ come from the germline V gene (reference sequence). This CDR3 spans 14 amino acids. Trimming took 1 base from V and 4 from J, leaving 7 bases between them. This CDR3 is CASSLVGSTGELFF. The DNA of the CDR3 is TGTGCCAGCAGCTTAGTTGGCTCCACCGGGGAGCTGTTTTTT.

This clonotype was seen ten or more times. The chain combines TRBV6-5 with TRBJ2-2, with D perhaps given as TRBD1 or TRBD2 (5 bases each). Germline-derived CDR1 and CDR2 are MNHEY and SVGAGI. V dropped 6 bases and J dropped 3 bases, with 17 bases sitting between them. CDR3 size: 16 residues. The CDR3 DNA is TGTGCCAGCAGCCTTTCGAGGGGTTGGGACACCGGGGAGCTGTTTTTT. Translated, it gives CASSLSRGWDTGELFF.

The CDR3 sequence: CASSYRILQPQHF. The CDR3 bases are TGTGCCAGCAGTTACCGGATTCTCCAGCCCCAGCATTTT. The rearrangement links TRBV6-6 to TRBJ1-5; D unclear. V was trimmed by 2 bases and J by 7 bases, leaving 9 bases between them. Germline V gene lookup returns CDR1 MNHNY and CDR2 SVGAGI (reference sequence). CDR3 length equals 13 residues.

Points on this clonotype: The junction does not match germline at one end; this may be a read error. The chain employs TRBV27 and TRBJ1-1; D perhaps matches TRBD1 (6 bases). Per germline, CDR1 MNHEY and CDR2 SMNVEV (reference sequence). The CDR3 is made up of 9 amino acids. This CDR3 reads CRGGTEAFF. DNA of the CDR3: TGCCGAGGGGGAACTGAAGCTTTCTTT.